Listed below are T cell receptor beta chains from one sample, sequenced in a study of shared clonotypes between healthy human individuals. Assay: immunoSEQ multiplex PCR; the TCRdb copy retains only in-frame clones and omits some. Of under 1,900,000 clones in the sample, 98% were seen once. The sequencing input was naive CD4+ T cells sorted from blood. The receptors originated from a man younger than 45 in good health. Each CDR3 is given with its conserved first and last residue. A D gene is named only where the DNA matches it firmly. Clone size is given for some rows only: seen once, a few or many times, or a class if the clone is expanded.

J: TRBJ1-1; D: NA; size: NA; V: TRBV29-1; DNA: TGCAGCGTCGAGGGACATATGAACACTGAAGCTTTCTTT; CDR3: CSVEGHMNTEAFF
J: TRBJ2-2; D: NA; size: NA; V: TRBV7-8; DNA: TGTGCCAGCAGCCTAGGGAGGCACAGGACAATCACCGGGGAGCTGTTTTTT; CDR3: CASSLGRHRTITGELFF
J: TRBJ2-1; D: NA; size: NA; V: TRBV11-2; DNA: TGTGCCAGCAGCCAAGGGGCTGTGTCCTACAATGAGCAGTTCTTC; CDR3: CASSQGAVSYNEQFF
J: TRBJ2-4; D: TRBD2; size: NA; V: TRBV7-2; DNA: TGTGCCAGCAGCCACGCCGCTGCGGGAGGCAACATTCAGTACTTC; CDR3: CASSHAAAGGNIQYF
J: TRBJ2-7; D: NA; size: NA; V: TRBV7-2; DNA: TGTGCCAGCAGCTTATATAACAGGGTCGACTACGAGCAGTACTTC; CDR3: CASSLYNRVDYEQYF
J: TRBJ2-2; D: TRBD2; size: NA; V: TRBV4-3; DNA: TGCGCCAGCAGCCAAACCCCACGGACTAGCGGGGTGGGGAACACCGGGGAGCTGTTTTTT; CDR3: CASSQTPRTSGVGNTGELFF
J: TRBJ2-1; D: NA; size: NA; V: TRBV30; DNA: NA; CDR3: CAWSALTFGEQFF
J: TRBJ2-1; D: NA; size: NA; V: TRBV7-2; DNA: TGTGCCAGCAGCTTAGCGATCTCGGGGGTGGAGTTCTTC; CDR3: CASSLAISGVEFF
J: TRBJ2-7; D: TRBD2; size: many; V: TRBV12-5; DNA: TGTGCTAGTGGTCCCCCTCCGGGACTAGCGGGAGTTCGGGCCTACGAGCAGTACTTC; CDR3: CASGPPPGLAGVRAYEQYF
J: TRBJ2-7; D: TRBD2; size: NA; V: TRBV28; DNA: TGTGCCAGCCGATTCTATAGCGGGAGCCAGCACTACGAGCAGTACTTC; CDR3: CASRFYSGSQHYEQYF
J: TRBJ1-1; D: NA; size: NA; V: TRBV14; DNA: TGTGCCAGCAGCCAGGGGTGGTGGGAAGCTTTCTTT; CDR3: CASSQGWWEAFF
J: TRBJ2-7; D: TRBD2; size: NA; V: TRBV11-2; DNA: TGTGCCAGCAGCTTGGCTAGCGGGATCTCCTACGAGCAGTACTTC; CDR3: CASSLASGISYEQYF
J: TRBJ1-5; D: NA; size: NA; V: TRBV11-3; DNA: TGTGCCAGCAGCTTAGAACCCCCGAAGAAGCCCCAGCATTTT; CDR3: CASSLEPPKKPQHF
J: TRBJ1-1; D: TRBD1; size: NA; V: TRBV27; DNA: TGTGCCAGCAGTCCACCGGGACAGGGGTACGGTGAAGCTTTCTTT; CDR3: CASSPPGQGYGEAFF
J: TRBJ2-7; D: NA; size: NA; V: TRBV11-2; DNA: TGTGCCAGCAGCTCTCCGGGGGAGCCGCTGTTCTACGAGCAGTACTTC; CDR3: CASSSPGEPLFYEQYF
J: TRBJ2-7; D: NA; size: NA; V: TRBV5-4; DNA: TGTGCCAGCAGCGCTGGAGGGGACTCCTACGAGCAGTACTTC; CDR3: CASSAGGDSYEQYF
J: TRBJ2-3; D: TRBD1; size: once; V: TRBV7-9; DNA: TGTGCCAGCAGCTTAGGAGGGACAGTTCCCACCCGGGTAGATACGCAGTATTTT; CDR3: CASSLGGTVPTRVDTQYF
J: TRBJ2-1; D: NA; size: NA; V: TRBV5-4; DNA: TGTGCCAGCAGCCATGGGGCGGGAGAGCAGTTCTTC; CDR3: CASSHGAGEQFF
J: TRBJ2-1; D: NA; size: NA; V: TRBV9; DNA: TGTGCCAGCAGTCCCCAGACAACCTCCTACAATGAGCAGTTCTTC; CDR3: CASSPQTTSYNEQFF
J: TRBJ2-5; D: NA; size: NA; V: TRBV6-4; DNA: TGTGCCAGCAGTGTAACGGGTTCAGAGACCCAGTACTTC; CDR3: CASSVTGSETQYF
J: TRBJ1-3; D: NA; size: NA; V: TRBV4-1; DNA: TGCGCCAGCAGCCAAGTCAGCTCTGGAAACACCATATATTTT; CDR3: CASSQVSSGNTIYF
J: TRBJ1-1; D: TRBD1; size: NA; V: TRBV2; DNA: TGTGCCAGCAGTTGGGACAGGGCTAAAAAAGCTTTCTTT; CDR3: CASSWDRAKKAFF
J: TRBJ1-3; D: NA; size: once; V: TRBV28; DNA: TGTGCCAGCAGTTCCTCAGGGGGAAACACCATATATTTT; CDR3: CASSSSGGNTIYF
J: TRBJ2-1; D: NA; size: NA; V: TRBV7-9; DNA: TGTGCCAGCAGCCCCTTAGGGTCGCAATACAATGAGCAGTTCTTC; CDR3: CASSPLGSQYNEQFF
J: TRBJ2-1; D: NA; size: NA; V: TRBV6-1; DNA: TGTGCCAGCAGTGAAGCTCCCATAGGTGTAGCGGATGAGCAGTTCTTC; CDR3: CASSEAPIGVADEQFF
J: TRBJ2-2; D: NA; size: NA; V: TRBV5-4; DNA: TGTGCCAGCAGCACCGGACCCGCGGGCACCGGGGAGCTGTTTTTT; CDR3: CASSTGPAGTGELFF
J: TRBJ1-1; D: NA; size: NA; V: TRBV27; DNA: TGTGCCAGCAGTTTGGGTGGGGGTGAAGCTTTCTTT; CDR3: CASSLGGGEAFF
J: TRBJ2-3; D: TRBD2; size: NA; V: TRBV5-6; DNA: TGTGCCAGCAGCCCGGATGAGCGGGAGGGCACAGATACGCAGTATTTT; CDR3: CASSPDEREGTDTQYF
J: TRBJ2-1; D: NA; size: NA; V: TRBV7-3; DNA: TGTGCCAGCAGCTCCAAGGGGGTTCGGACTCCCATTAATGAGCAGTTCTTC; CDR3: CASSSKGVRTPINEQFF
J: TRBJ2-3; D: TRBD2; size: once; V: TRBV28; DNA: TGTGCCAGCAGTCCGCGACTAGCACGAAGCACAGATACGCAGTATTTT; CDR3: CASSPRLARSTDTQYF
J: TRBJ2-7; D: NA; size: NA; V: TRBV7-2; DNA: TGTGCCAGCAGCTTAGCCCAGACCTACGAGCAGTACTTC; CDR3: CASSLAQTYEQYF
J: TRBJ2-5; D: TRBD1; size: NA; V: TRBV15; DNA: TGTGCCATTTCCGGGACAGGGGGCGCGAAGACCCAGTACTTC; CDR3: CAISGTGGAKTQYF
J: TRBJ2-1; D: NA; size: NA; V: TRBV5-1; DNA: TGCGCCAGCAGCTTGGAGTTGGCGACCCTTTACAATGAGCAGTTCTTC; CDR3: CASSLELATLYNEQFF
J: TRBJ2-6; D: NA; size: once; V: TRBV7-2; DNA: TGTGCCAGCGGTAGTTTTGGGGCCAACGTCCTGACTTTC; CDR3: CASGSFGANVLTF
J: TRBJ2-1; D: NA; size: NA; V: TRBV28; DNA: TGTGCCAGCGAAGGGGCGGCCTACAATGAGCAGTTCTTC; CDR3: CASEGAAYNEQFF
J: TRBJ2-7; D: NA; size: NA; V: TRBV5-5; DNA: TGTGCCAGCAGCTTAAGGGACGGGCACTACGAGCAGTACTTC; CDR3: CASSLRDGHYEQYF
J: TRBJ2-3; D: TRBD2; size: NA; V: TRBV7-3; DNA: TGTGCCAGCAGCCCACGACTAGCATCAGATACGCAGTATTTT; CDR3: CASSPRLASDTQYF